The present entry profiles one T cell receptor (beta chain) with its context. The Seattle patients, enrolled during active infection, were followed longitudinally. The sample originates from a study of blood T cell repertoires in COVID-19. Study summary: Whether acute or convalescent, the COVID-19 samples came from the United States, Italy and Spain. Sources were T cells, B-cell-depleted T cells, or PBMCs; the material itself was cDNA or gDNA.

Germline CDR1 reads MNHEY; CDR2 reads SVGAGI. The CDR3 extends over 16 amino acids. V trimming: 4 bases; J trimming: 6 bases; junction bases outside the gene matches: 12. In the original processing: How many nucleated cells were present was estimated from reference gene primer amplification. Method: immunoSEQ multiplex PCR; TCRdb's copy keeps in-frame clones and lacks some. That table gives V, J and clone size, and the DNA gave D and trimming. Of 100,000 to 150,000 clones detected, around 76% appear once; the ten largest clones hold around 6%. This clonotype was obtained from an elderly man with COVID-19, enrolled during active disease. Specimen: peripheral blood. The J gene is TRBJ2-1, the V gene TRBV6-5; 7 nucleotides agree with TRBD2. Written as DNA, the CDR3 is TGTGCCAGCAGTTCTCCGGGGGGAGGATCCGGCAATGAGCAGTTCTTC. It codes for CASSSPGGGSGNEQFF.